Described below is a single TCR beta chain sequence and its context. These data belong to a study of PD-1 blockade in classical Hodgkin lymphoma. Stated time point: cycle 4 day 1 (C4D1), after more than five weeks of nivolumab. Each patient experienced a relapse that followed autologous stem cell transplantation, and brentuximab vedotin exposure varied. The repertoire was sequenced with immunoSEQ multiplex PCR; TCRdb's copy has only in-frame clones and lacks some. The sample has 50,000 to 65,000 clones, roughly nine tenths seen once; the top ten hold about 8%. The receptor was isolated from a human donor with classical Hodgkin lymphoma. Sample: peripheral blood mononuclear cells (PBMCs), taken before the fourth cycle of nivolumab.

In DNA, the CDR3 is TGTGCCAGCAGCTTTACTCCCCGTGGGGGCTTAAATAATTCACCCCTCCACTTT. It encodes CASSFTPRGGLNNSPLHF. This sequence joins TRBV11-2 and TRBJ1-6, with D possibly TRBD1 on 6 matching bases. This CDR3 spans 18 amino acids. The germline gives CDR1 SGHAT, CDR2 FQNNGV. Between the trimmed V and J ends, which lost 3 bases and 5 bases, there was a span of 20 bases.